A selection of T cell receptor beta chains follows, all from one sample in a study of OX40 agonist ivuxolimab in advanced cancers. This table comes from immunoSEQ multiplex PCR, and its TCRdb copy is limited to in-frame clones, with some not included. The table includes 65,000 to 95,000 clones, approximately 86% detected once. Sample: CD4+ or CD8+ T cells sorted from blood, taken in a trial of the OX40 agonist ivuxolimab. Source of these receptors: an adult with an advanced solid tumor such as melanoma, head and neck, liver or kidney cancer. CDR3s include the opening cysteine and the closing phenylalanine or tryptophan. Fields, in order: D gene, V gene, J gene, clone size, CDR3 DNA, CDR3 protein. D genes are given only for firm matches. Only part of the rows carry a size: once, few, many, or a class if the clone is expanded.

>TRBD1|TRBV19|TRBJ1-1|-
TGTGCCAGTAGTACTCAGGGGGCTTACACTGAAGCTTTCTTT
CASSTQGAYTEAFF
>TRBD2|TRBV10-2|TRBJ2-5|few
TGCGCCAGTAGACTGGAGCGGGAGTCGGAGACCCAGTACTTC
CASRLERESETQYF
>TRBD2|TRBV29-1|TRBJ2-5|-
TGCAGCGGGGATAGCGGGAGTAGGGCGGAGACCCAGTACTTC
CSGDSGSRAETQYF
>-|TRBV6-1|TRBJ2-3|once
TGTGCCAGCCCCGGGGGTTTGGGCACAGATACGCAGTATTTT
CASPGGLGTDTQYF
>-|TRBV23-1|TRBJ2-3|-
TGCGCGGAGGGAGCGGGACCGGGACAGGATACGCAGTATTTT
CAEGAGPGQDTQYF
>TRBD1|TRBV28|TRBJ2-5|-
TGTGCCAGCAGTTCCCACGGAACAGCCAGGGGGTCAGAGACCCAGTACTTC
CASSSHGTARGSETQYF
>-|TRBV5-1|TRBJ2-7|-
TGCGCCAGCAGCTTGAGCGGTTACGAGCAGTACTTC
CASSLSGYEQYF
>-|TRBV9|TRBJ1-3|once
TGTGCCAGCAGTGCTAACTCTGGAAACACCATATATTTT
CASSANSGNTIYF
>TRBD1|TRBV14|TRBJ2-2|-
TGTGCCAGCAGCCTCAGACAGGGGGCAGATACCGGGGAGCTGTTTTTT
CASSLRQGADTGELFF
>TRBD2|TRBV7-6|TRBJ2-5|-
TGTGCCAGCAGGAGCGGGGTGACCCAGTACTTC
CASRSGVTQYF
>-|TRBV5-6|TRBJ2-7|-
TGTGCCAGCAGCTTTTCTTCCGACAGGCTCGACGAGCAGTACTTC
CASSFSSDRLDEQYF
>-|TRBV27|TRBJ2-7|-
TGTGCCAGCACCAAGAGTATAGGCTCCTACGAGCAGTACTTC
CASTKSIGSYEQYF
>TRBD2|TRBV7-3|TRBJ2-1|-
TGTGCCAGCCAGCGGGAGGGGGTCAATGAGCAGTTCTTC
CASQREGVNEQFF
>-|TRBV7-9|TRBJ2-2|-
TGTGCCAGCAGCCCCAGGGATTACACCGGGGAGCTGTTTTTT
CASSPRDYTGELFF
>TRBD1|TRBV2|TRBJ2-5|-
TGTGCCAGCAGTGACAAAGGACAGGACCTCGGGACCCAGTACTTC
CASSDKGQDLGTQYF
>-|TRBV28|TRBJ2-7|-
TGTGCCAGCCATCAGTCCGGGACCAGCTCCTACGAGCAGTACTTC
CASHQSGTSSYEQYF
>-|TRBV5-5|TRBJ2-7|-
TGTGCCAGCAGCTTGGGCACAACCACTCACTACGAGCAGTACTTC
CASSLGTTTHYEQYF
>TRBD1|TRBV7-2|TRBJ1-5|-
TGTGCCAGCAGCTTAGTGATAGGGGGCTCTCTTCAGCCCCAGCATTTT
CASSLVIGGSLQPQHF
>-|TRBV7-8|TRBJ1-1|few
TGTGCCAGCAGCTCCCTCCTGTGGGCTGAAGCTTTCTTT
CASSSLLWAEAFF
>TRBD2|TRBV29-1|TRBJ2-1|-
TGCAGCGTTGGACTAGCGGGAGGAGGTGGGCAGTTCTTC
CSVGLAGGGGQFF
>-|TRBV30|TRBJ1-6|-
TGTGCCTGGAGTAATCAGGATAATTCACCCCTCCACTTT
CAWSNQDNSPLHF
>TRBD2|TRBV5-1|TRBJ2-1|-
TGCGCCAGCAGCCAAGGACTAGCGGAGTACAATGAGCAGTTCTTC
CASSQGLAEYNEQFF
>-|TRBV7-8|TRBJ2-7|few
TGTGCCAGCAGCGATTACTACGAGCAGTACTTC
CASSDYYEQYF
>-|TRBV7-2|TRBJ2-1|-
TGTGCCAGCAGCCTGGGGGGCTTTGAGCAGTTCTTC
CASSLGGFEQFF
>-|TRBV28|TRBJ1-2|few
TGTGCCAGCAGTTTGGGGCAGAACTATGGCTACACCTTC
CASSLGQNYGYTF
>-|TRBV28|TRBJ1-1|-
-
CASILDGNTEAFF
>-|TRBV9|TRBJ2-7|-
TGTGCCAGCAGCCTGGAGGGGATCTCCTACGAGCAGTACTTC
CASSLEGISYEQYF
>-|TRBV27|TRBJ1-5|-
TGTGCCAGCAGTTTTGGTCAAGGGGTCGGGCCCCAGCATTTT
CASSFGQGVGPQHF
>-|TRBV5-4|TRBJ1-1|-
TGTGCCAGCAGCTTCCAGCACAACATGAACACTGAAGCTTTCTTT
CASSFQHNMNTEAFF
>TRBD1|TRBV11-1|TRBJ2-5|-
TGTGCCAGCAGCCCACGGGACAGGGGGTGGGAGACCCAGTACTTC
CASSPRDRGWETQYF
>-|TRBV29-1|TRBJ2-7|once
TGCAGCGCCACCCCTTTCGGGTCGGCGGGCGAGCAGTACTTC
CSATPFGSAGEQYF
>-|TRBV28|TRBJ1-1|-
TGTGCCAGCAGTAAGGGACACCCGGGAACTGAAGCTTTCTTT
CASSKGHPGTEAFF
>TRBD1|TRBV4-3|TRBJ1-2|-
TGCGCCAGCAGCCAGCTAAAGACAGGGCCTGACTACACCTTC
CASSQLKTGPDYTF
>TRBD1|TRBV5-4|TRBJ1-1|-
TGTGCCAGCGGGACAGGCAACACTGAAGCTTTCTTT
CASGTGNTEAFF
>TRBD2|TRBV18|TRBJ2-5|-
TGTGCCAGCTCACCGTCCGTAGCGGGAGGAGGAGGAGAGACCCAGTACTTC
CASSPSVAGGGGETQYF
>-|TRBV5-1|TRBJ2-2|-
TGCGCCAGCAGCTCACAGGGGAACACCGGGGAGCTGTTTTTT
CASSSQGNTGELFF